This note documents a single TCR beta chain sequence. Data came from immunoSEQ multiplex PCR; TCRdb stores just in-frame clones and leaves some out. The sample lists around 140,000 clones; roughly 90% were seen once. This entry comes from a study of T cell responses to AZD1222 COVID-19 vaccine. With 5 bases removed from V and 14 bases from J, the gap between germline ends came to 15 bases. This CDR3 spans 11 amino acids. Germline V gives CDR1 SEHNR, CDR2 FQNEAQ (reference sequence). The specimen comprised peripheral blood, sampled 28 days after the second AZD1222 dose. This receptor was obtained from an adult who received the AZD1222 COVID-19 vaccine. This sequence joins TRBV7-9 and TRBJ2-5; a weak D match, TRBD2 (5 bases). Here the CDR3 reads CASSPGELSYF. CDR3 sequence (DNA): TGTGCCAGCAGCCCCGGGGAACTCTCCTACTTC.